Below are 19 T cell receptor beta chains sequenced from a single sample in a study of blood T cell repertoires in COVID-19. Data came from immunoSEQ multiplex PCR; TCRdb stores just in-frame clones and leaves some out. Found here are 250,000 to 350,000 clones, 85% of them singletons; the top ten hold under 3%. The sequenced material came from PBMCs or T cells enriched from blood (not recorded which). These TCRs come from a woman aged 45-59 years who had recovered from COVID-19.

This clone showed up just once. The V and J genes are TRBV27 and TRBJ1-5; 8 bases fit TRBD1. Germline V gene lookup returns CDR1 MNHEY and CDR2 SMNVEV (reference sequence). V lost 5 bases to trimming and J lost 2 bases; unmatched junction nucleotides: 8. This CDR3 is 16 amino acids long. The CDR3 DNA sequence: TGTGCCAGCAGTCCAGGAGACAGGGGAGGCAATCAGCCCCAGCATTTT. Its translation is CASSPGDRGGNQPQHF.

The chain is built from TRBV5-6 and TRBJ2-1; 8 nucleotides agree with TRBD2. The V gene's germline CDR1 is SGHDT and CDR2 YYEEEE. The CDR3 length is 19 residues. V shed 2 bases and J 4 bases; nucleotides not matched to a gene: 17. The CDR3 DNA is TGTGCCAGCAGCTTTTTCGTCCGCGGGGGGAAACAGACGTACAATGAGCAGTTCTTC. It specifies CASSFFVRGGKQTYNEQFF.

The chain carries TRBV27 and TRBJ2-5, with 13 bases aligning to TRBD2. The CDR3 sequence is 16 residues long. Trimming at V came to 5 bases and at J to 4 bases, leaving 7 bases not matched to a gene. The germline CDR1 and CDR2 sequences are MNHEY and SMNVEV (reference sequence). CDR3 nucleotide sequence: TGTGCCAGCAGTCTCGGACTAGCGGGAGAGGGAGAGACCCAGTACTTC. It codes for CASSLGLAGEGETQYF.

DNA of the CDR3: TGTGCCAGTACCCCAGGGAATCAGCCCCAGCATTTT. Its translation: CASTPGNQPQHF. The chain combines TRBV28 with TRBJ1-5, with a weak D call TRBD1 (5 bases). V dropped 9 bases and J dropped 4 bases, with 10 bases sitting between them. Germline assignment: CDR1 MDHEN and CDR2 SYDVKM. The CDR3 loop spans 12 amino acids.

The CDR3 nucleotides read TGTGCCAGTAGTAGCCCCTCCGGGACAGCCAACACTGAAGCTTTCTTT. Its translation: CASSSPSGTANTEAFF. This rearrangement joins TRBV19 to TRBJ1-1; 7 bases are a match to TRBD1. Germline lookup yields CDR1 LNHDA and CDR2 SQIVND (reference sequence). The trim removed 4 bases at V and 2 bases at J, leaving 10 bases unmatched. CDR3 length: 16 residues.

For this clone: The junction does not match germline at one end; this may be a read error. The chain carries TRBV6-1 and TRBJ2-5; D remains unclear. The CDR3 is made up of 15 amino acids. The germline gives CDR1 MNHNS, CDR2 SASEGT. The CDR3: CASREGGVLQETQYF. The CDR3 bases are TGTGCCAGCAGGGAAGGCGGAGTTCTTCAAGAGACCCAGTACTTC.

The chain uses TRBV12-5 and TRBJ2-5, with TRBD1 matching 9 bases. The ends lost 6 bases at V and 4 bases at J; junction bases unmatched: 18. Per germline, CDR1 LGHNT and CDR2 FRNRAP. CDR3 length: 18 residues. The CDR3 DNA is TGTGCTAGTGGCCAACAGACAATCGCGGGACAGGGCTTAGAGACCCAGTACTTC. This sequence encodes CASGQQTIAGQGLETQYF.

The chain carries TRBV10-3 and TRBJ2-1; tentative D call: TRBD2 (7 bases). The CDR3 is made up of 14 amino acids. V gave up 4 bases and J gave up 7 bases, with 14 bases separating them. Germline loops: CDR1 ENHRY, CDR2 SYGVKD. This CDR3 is CAISGRGAENEQFF. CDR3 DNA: TGTGCCATCAGTGGTCGGGGGGCGGAGAATGAGCAGTTCTTC.

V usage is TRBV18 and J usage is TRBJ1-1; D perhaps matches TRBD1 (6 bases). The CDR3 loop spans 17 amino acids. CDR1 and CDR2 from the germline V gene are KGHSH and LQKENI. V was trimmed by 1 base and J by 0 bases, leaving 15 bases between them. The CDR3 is CASSPLRGGGVNTEAFF. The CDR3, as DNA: TGTGCCAGCTCACCACTTCGGGGGGGCGGTGTGAACACTGAAGCTTTCTTT.

The CDR3 sequence: CASSLVVTGANSPLHF. As DNA, the CDR3 is TGTGCCAGCAGCTTAGTCGTTACGGGTGCGAATTCACCCCTCCACTTT. The genes are TRBV7-2 and TRBJ1-6, with D uncertain. Germline CDR1 reads SGHTA; CDR2 reads FQGNSA. CDR3 size: 16 residues. Between the trimmed V and J ends, which lost 1 base and 7 bases, there was a span of 14 bases.

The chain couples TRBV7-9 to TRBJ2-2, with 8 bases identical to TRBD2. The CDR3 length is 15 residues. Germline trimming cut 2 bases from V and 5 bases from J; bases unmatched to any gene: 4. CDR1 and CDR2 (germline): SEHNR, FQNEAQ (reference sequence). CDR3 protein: CASSLIGTRTGELFF. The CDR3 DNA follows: TGTGCCAGCAGCTTAATAGGGACTAGAACCGGGGAGCTGTTTTTT.

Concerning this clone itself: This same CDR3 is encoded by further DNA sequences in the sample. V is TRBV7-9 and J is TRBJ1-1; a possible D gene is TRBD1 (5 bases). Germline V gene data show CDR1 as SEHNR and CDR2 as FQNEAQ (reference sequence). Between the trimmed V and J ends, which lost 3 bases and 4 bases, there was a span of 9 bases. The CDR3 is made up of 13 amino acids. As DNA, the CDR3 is TGTGCCAGCAGCTTGGGGCAGGCCACTGAAGCTTTCTTT. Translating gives CASSLGQATEAFF.

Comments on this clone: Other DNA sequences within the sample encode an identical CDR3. Here the CDR3 DNA reads TGCAGCGTTGAGCGCGGCGGGAACACTGAAGCTTTCTTT. Residues: CSVERGGNTEAFF. The chain recombines TRBV29-1 with TRBJ1-1; D gene ambiguous. The CDR3 sequence is 13 residues long. V lost 3 bases and J 1 base, leaving 9 bases between the germline ends. Germline V gives CDR1 SQVTM, CDR2 ANQGSEA.

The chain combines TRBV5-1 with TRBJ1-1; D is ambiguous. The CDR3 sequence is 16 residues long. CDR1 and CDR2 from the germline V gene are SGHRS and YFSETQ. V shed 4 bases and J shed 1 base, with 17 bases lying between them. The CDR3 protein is CASSPLQRGRNTEAFF. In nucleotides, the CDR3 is TGCGCCAGCAGCCCCCTTCAGCGAGGGAGGAACACTGAAGCTTTCTTT.

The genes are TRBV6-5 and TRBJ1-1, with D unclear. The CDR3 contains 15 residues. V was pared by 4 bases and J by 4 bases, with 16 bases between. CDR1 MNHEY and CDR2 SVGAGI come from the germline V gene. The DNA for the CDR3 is TGTGCCAGCAGTTTTGCCGGGGTTGGAGGCACTGAAGCTTTCTTT. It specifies CASSFAGVGGTEAFF.

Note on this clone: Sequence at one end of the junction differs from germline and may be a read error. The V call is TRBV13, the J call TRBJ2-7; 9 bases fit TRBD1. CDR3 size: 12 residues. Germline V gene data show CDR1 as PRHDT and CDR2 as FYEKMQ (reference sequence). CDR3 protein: CASSLGGQGSHF. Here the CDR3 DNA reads TGTGCCAGCAGCTTAGGGGGACAGGGATCGCACTTC.

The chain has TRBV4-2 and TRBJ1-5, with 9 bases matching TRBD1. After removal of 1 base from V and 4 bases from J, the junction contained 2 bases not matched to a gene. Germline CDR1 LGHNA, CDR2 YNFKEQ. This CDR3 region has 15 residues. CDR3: CASSQGGQGNQPQHF. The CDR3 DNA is TGTGCCAGCAGCCAAGGGGGACAGGGAAATCAGCCCCAGCATTTT.

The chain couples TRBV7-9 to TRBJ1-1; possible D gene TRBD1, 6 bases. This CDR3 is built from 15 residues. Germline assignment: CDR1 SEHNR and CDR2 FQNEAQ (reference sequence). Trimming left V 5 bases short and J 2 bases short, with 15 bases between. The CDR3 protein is CASSHNQQGNTEAFF. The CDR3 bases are TGTGCCAGCAGCCATAATCAACAGGGAAACACTGAAGCTTTCTTT.

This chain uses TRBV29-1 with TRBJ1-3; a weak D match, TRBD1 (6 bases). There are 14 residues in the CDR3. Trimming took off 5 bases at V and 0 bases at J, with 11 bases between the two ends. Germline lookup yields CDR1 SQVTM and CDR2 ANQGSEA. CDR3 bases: TGCAGCGTTACAACAGGGACCTCTGGAAACACCATATATTTT. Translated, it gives CSVTTGTSGNTIYF. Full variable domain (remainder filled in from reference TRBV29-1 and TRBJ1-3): SAVISQKPSRDICQRGTSLTIQCQVDSQVTMMFWYRQQPGQSLTLIATANQGSEATYESGFVIDKFPISRPNLTFSTLTVSNMSPEDSSIYLCSVTTGTSGNTIYFGEGSWLTVV.